Below, 29 T cell receptor beta chains from the same sample are listed, as sequenced in a study of blood T cells in healthy people across ages. Through a sample-barcoded 5' primer and a J-beta primer mix, a second PCR was run for roughly 7 to 11 cycles. TCRdb reanalysed the 5' RACE reads using MiXCR and keeps one entry per CDR3 protein. The data show roughly 800,000 distinct CDR3 sequences, roughly 64% seen once. The specimen was blood. Receptors originate from a man aged 25 to 40 in good health.

The V and J genes are TRBV27 and TRBJ2-5; 8 nucleotides line up with TRBD2. The germline V gene encodes CDR1 MNHEY and CDR2 SMNVEV (reference sequence). The CDR3 is 15 residues long. The junction had 7 bases not matched to a gene; V was cut back by 6 bases and J by 1 base. The CDR3: CASSGGGRIQETQYF. The CDR3 DNA reads TGTGCCAGCAGCGGGGGCGGGAGGATCCAAGAGACCCAGTACTTC.

In its sample, this clonotype was seen a few times. The chain recombines TRBV29-1 with TRBJ2-7, with no clear D. CDR1 is SQVTM, CDR2 ANQGSEA, per germline. Deletions cut 4 bases from V and 3 bases from J, with 7 bases between. The CDR3 has 11 amino acids. The CDR3 DNA is TGCAGCGTTGGGGCAGACTACGAGCAGTACTTC. Amino acid sequence: CSVGADYEQYF.

As concerns this clonotype: At one end, the junction sequence differs from germline, possibly due to a read error. The chain is built from TRBV7-2 and TRBJ2-3; D may be TRBD1 (6 bases). Germline values: CDR1 SGHTA, CDR2 FQGNSA. The CDR3 loop spans 16 amino acids. CDR3 sequence (DNA): TGTGCCAGCAGCTCAGGGGTGAGGACAGCAGCAGACACGCAGTATTTT. Translation: CASSSGVRTAADTQYF.

In its sample, this clonotype was seen a few times. This sequence joins TRBV12-3 or TRBV12-4 and TRBJ2-5; 7 bases agree with TRBD2. This CDR3 region has 14 residues. The V gene end was trimmed by 3 bases and the J gene end by 4 bases; junction bases not matched to a gene: 5. CDR3 DNA sequence: TGTGCCAGCAGTTTGCTGAGCGGGATAGAGACCCAGTACTTC. As protein: CASSLLSGIETQYF.

V and J are TRBV9 and TRBJ2-1; TRBD2 matches 9 bases. The CDR3 is made up of 16 amino acids. In germline, CDR1 is SGDLS, CDR2 YYNGEE. Losses at the gene ends were 1 base for V and 7 bases for J; bases not matched to a gene: 9. CDR3 amino acids: CASSVPASGTPNEQFF. The DNA of the CDR3 is TGTGCCAGCAGCGTACCGGCTAGCGGGACCCCAAATGAGCAGTTCTTC.

In the case of this clonotype: The germline gene is not matched at one end of the junction; a read error may be the cause. The chain combines TRBV20-1 with TRBJ2-5; perhaps D is TRBD1 or TRBD2 (6 bases each). Germline values: CDR1 DFQATT, CDR2 SNEGSKA (reference sequence). The CDR3 has 14 amino acids. The CDR3 DNA reads as TGCGGTGCTAGAGACGCACAGGGAGGAGAGACCCAGTACTTC. Translating it yields CGARDAQGGETQYF.

The gene calls are TRBV6-1 and TRBJ2-1; no clear D gene. V was clipped by 4 bases and J by 6 bases, with 10 bases between them. CDR1 and CDR2 from the germline V gene are MNHNS and SASEGT. The CDR3 sequence is 13 residues long. The DNA of the CDR3 is TGTGCCAGCAGTGGGATAATGGGCAATGAGCAGTTCTTC. This sequence encodes CASSGIMGNEQFF.

In this sample, this clonotype turned up a few times. The chain links TRBV7-2 to TRBJ2-3, with D tentatively TRBD1 or TRBD2 (6 bases each). V was clipped by 5 bases and J by 10 bases, with 13 bases between them. Germline V gene data show CDR1 as SGHTA and CDR2 as FQGNSA. The CDR3 covers 12 residues. The CDR3 spells CASSPYGGPQYF. CDR3 DNA: TGTGCCAGCAGCCCCTACGGGGGCCCGCAGTATTTT. Combining the CDR3 with reference TRBV7-2 and TRBJ2-3 gives the whole variable domain GAGVSQSPSNKVTEKGKDVELRCDPISGHTALYWYRQSLGQGLEFLIYFQGNSAPDKSGLPSDRFSAERTGGSVSTLTIQRTQQEDSAVYLCASSPYGGPQYFGPGTRLTVL.

This rearrangement joins TRBV20-1 to TRBJ2-7, with D perhaps matching TRBD2 (6 bases). Per the germline V gene, CDR1 is DFQATT and CDR2 is SNEGSKA (reference sequence). V was clipped by 3 bases and J by 1 base, with 10 bases between them. This CDR3 region has 13 residues. The CDR3 protein is CSARGRLSYEQYF. CDR3 DNA sequence: TGCAGTGCTAGGGGGAGGCTATCCTACGAGCAGTACTTC.

The chain employs TRBV7-6 and TRBJ1-3; tentative D call: TRBD1 (5 bases). Looked up from germline, CDR1 is SGHVS and CDR2 is FNYEAQ. V was shortened by 2 bases and J by 0 bases, with 11 bases between the two germline ends. This CDR3 has 16 amino acids. DNA of the CDR3: TGTGCCAGCAGCTTAATGCAGGGAGGCTCTGGAAACACCATATATTTT. Translating gives CASSLMQGGSGNTIYF.

In its sample, this clonotype was seen once. This sequence joins TRBV7-2 and TRBJ1-5; D unresolved. Germline V gene sequence: CDR1 SGHTA, CDR2 FQGNSA. The CDR3 length is 15 residues. With 5 bases removed from V and 0 bases from J, the gap between germline ends came to 11 bases. CDR3 DNA sequence: TGTGCCAGCAGCCCCTACACAGATAGCAATCAGCCCCAGCATTTT. It is translated as CASSPYTDSNQPQHF.

The rearrangement joins TRBV11-2 to TRBJ2-5, with 7 bases that match TRBD1. V lost 2 bases and J lost 5; bases outside the gene matches: 8. The germline CDR1 and CDR2 sequences are SGHAT and FQNNGV. The CDR3 sequence is 15 residues long. Here the CDR3 DNA reads TGTGCCAGCAGCTTAACTAGGGGGCTGGGGGAGACCCAGTACTTC. Its translation: CASSLTRGLGETQYF.

This sequence joins TRBV29-1 and TRBJ2-4, with 7 bases fitting TRBD1. TRBJ2-7 matches the DNA end more closely, so the J call is doubtful. CDR3 length: 15 amino acids. Germline V gives CDR1 SQVTM, CDR2 ANQGSEA. CDR3: CSVLPRGQTAYEQYF. CDR3 DNA: TGCAGCGTCCTACCTAGGGGACAGACGGCCTACGAGCAGTACTTC.

This rearrangement joins TRBV5-6 to TRBJ2-7; no reliable D call. Germline CDR1 SGHDT, CDR2 YYEEEE. Between the trimmed V and J ends, which lost 3 bases and 10 bases, there was a span of 11 bases. There are 11 residues in the CDR3. This CDR3 is CASSSLGAQYF. CDR3 nucleotides: TGTGCCAGCAGCTCTCTCGGAGCCCAGTACTTC.

The J gene is TRBJ2-1, the V gene TRBV11-2; 16 positions match TRBD2. V was pared by 4 bases and J by 0 bases, with 9 bases of the junction left unmatched. The germline V gene has CDR1 SGHAT and CDR2 FQNNGV. The CDR3 spans 20 residues. The DNA of the CDR3 is TGTGCCAGCAGCTCCCACTCCGGGACTAGCGGGGGGGGCTCCTACAATGAGCAGTTCTTC. This codes for CASSSHSGTSGGGSYNEQFF. The whole variable domain, remainder taken from reference TRBV11-2 and TRBJ2-1, is EAGVAQSPRYKIIEKRQSVAFWCNPISGHATLYWYQQILGQGPKLLIQFQNNGVVDDSQLPKDRFSAERLKGVDSTLKIQPAKLEDSAVYLCASSSHSGTSGGGSYNEQFFGPGTRLTVL.

This clonotype was observed many times. The chain employs TRBV12-3 or TRBV12-4 and TRBJ1-6; D is unclear. V was cut by 3 bases and J by 10 bases, with 7 bases left in between. The CDR3 runs 12 residues. The CDR3 spells CASSLGSSPLHF. Here the CDR3 DNA reads TGTGCCAGCAGTTTGGGAAGCTCACCCCTCCACTTT.

This clonotype was counted only a few times. The V call is TRBV2, the J call TRBJ2-1; TRBD2 matches at 12 bases. J lost 7 bases, V lost 6 bases, and 4 bases had no gene match. Germline V lookup: CDR1 SNHLY, CDR2 FYNNEI. The length of the CDR3 is 14 residues. CDR3 DNA sequence: TGTGCCAGCAGAAGACTAGCGGGAGTAAATGAGCAGTTCTTC. Its protein product is CASRRLAGVNEQFF. Combining the CDR3 with reference TRBV2 and TRBJ2-1 gives the whole variable domain EPEVTQTPSHQVTQMGQEVILRCVPISNHLYFYWYRQILGQKVEFLVSFYNNEISEKSEIFDDQFSVERPDGSNFTLKIRSTKLEDSAMYFCASRRLAGVNEQFFGPGTRLTVL.

This clonotype has only a few counts. The J gene is TRBJ2-2, the V gene TRBV6-5; D is possibly TRBD2 (6 bases). Germline V gene lookup returns CDR1 MNHEY and CDR2 SVGAGI. V was shortened by 11 bases and J by 5 bases, with 12 bases between the two germline ends. The CDR3 extends over 12 amino acids. The CDR3 spells CAATGTTGELFF. The CDR3 nucleotides read TGTGCCGCCACCGGGACTACCGGGGAGCTGTTTTTT.

V and J are TRBV20-1 and TRBJ2-4; D not resolved. The J call is uncertain, as TRBJ2-7 better fits the DNA end. This CDR3 has 12 amino acids. CDR1 and CDR2 from the germline V gene are DFQATT and SNEGSKA (reference sequence). The CDR3 DNA reads TGCAGTGCCGGGCCCGGCCTCTACGAGCAGTACTTC. As protein: CSAGPGLYEQYF.

The chain employs TRBV5-1 and TRBJ2-7, with D maybe TRBD2 (6 bases). CDR1 and CDR2 from the germline V gene are SGHRS and YFSETQ. The V gene lost 4 bases and the J gene lost 3 bases, with 26 bases spanning the gap. CDR3 length equals 18 residues. As DNA, the CDR3 is TGCGCCAGCAGCCCAAGGGAGCCCAATCTAGCGCAACTCTACGAGCAGTACTTC. Translated, it gives CASSPREPNLAQLYEQYF.

The V and J genes are TRBV7-2 and TRBJ1-2; weak D call: TRBD1 (5 bases). V lost 3 bases and J lost 0, with 11 bases in between. The CDR3 spans 15 residues. Germline loops: CDR1 SGHTA, CDR2 FQGNSA. Written as DNA, the CDR3 is TGTGCCAGCAGCTTGGGGGACGGAGCTAACTATGGCTACACCTTC. As protein: CASSLGDGANYGYTF.

The chain has TRBV4-3 and TRBJ2-7; D is unresolved. CDR3 length equals 13 residues. CDR1 is LGHNA and CDR2 is YSLEER in the germline V gene. Trimming stripped 2 bases from V and 10 bases from J, with 15 bases between. The CDR3 bases are TGCGCCAGCAGCCAATACAAAAACCTGGTTCAGTACTTC. This sequence encodes CASSQYKNLVQYF.

This clonotype came up a few times. The chain joins TRBV7-9 to TRBJ2-4; 8 bases line up with TRBD1. The CDR3 is 15 residues long. The ends lost 1 base at V and 6 bases at J; junction bases unmatched: 5. Germline CDR1 is SEHNR and CDR2 is FQNEAQ (reference sequence). CDR3 sequence: CASSLVRTGINIQYF. The CDR3 region has the DNA TGTGCCAGCAGCTTAGTTCGGACAGGGATAAACATTCAGTACTTC.

This clonotype was counted between two and nine times. This chain connects TRBV29-1 to TRBJ2-7, with TRBD2 as a possible D gene (6 bases). The ends were cut back, 4 bases at V and 2 bases at J, with 9 bases in the middle. Germline-derived CDR1 and CDR2 are SQVTM and ANQGSEA. This CDR3 is built from 12 residues. CDR3 DNA: TGCAGCGTTGTGGAGGGTACCTACGAGCAGTACTTC. As protein: CSVVEGTYEQYF.

J is TRBJ1-6 and V is TRBV10-2, with D hard to call. Germline V gene sequence: CDR1 WSHSY, CDR2 SAAADI. The CDR3 runs 13 residues. The V end was cut by 0 bases, the J end by 13 bases, with 10 bases between. This CDR3 is CASSESGPPPLHF. The CDR3 nucleotides are TGCGCCAGCAGTGAGTCAGGGCCGCCTCCCCTCCACTTT.

Concerning this clonotype itself: This may come from a read error, since a much larger clone is one base off. The chain is built from TRBV7-2 and TRBJ2-3; possibly TRBD2 for D (6 bases). This CDR3 spans 14 amino acids. V was clipped by 7 bases and J by 4 bases, with 15 bases between them. Germline loops: CDR1 SGHTA, CDR2 FQGNSA. This CDR3 is CASTSGSRADTQYF. The CDR3 bases are TGTGCCAGCACCTCCGGGAGCCGGGCAGATACGCAGTATTTT.

The chain is built from TRBV25-1 and TRBJ2-1; 8 bases fit TRBD2. The ends lost 4 bases at V and 0 bases at J; junction bases unmatched: 8. CDR3 length: 17 residues. Germline V gives CDR1 MGHDK, CDR2 SYGVNS. The DNA for the CDR3 is TGTGCCAGCAGTGGCCCCAGGAGCGGGAGCTCCTACAATGAGCAGTTCTTC. This gives the protein CASSGPRSGSSYNEQFF. The variable domain in full, completed from reference TRBV25-1 and TRBJ2-1, reads EADIYQTPRYLVIGTGKKITLECSQTMGHDKMYWYQQDPGMELHLIHYSYGVNSTEKGDLSSESTVSRIRTEHFPLTLESARPSHTSQYLCASSGPRSGSSYNEQFFGPGTRLTVL.

This clonotype was counted once. The J gene is TRBJ2-1, the V gene TRBV7-2, with D perhaps TRBD2 (5 bases). This CDR3 comprises 15 residues. Germline CDR1 reads SGHTA; CDR2 reads FQGNSA. V gave up 0 bases and J gave up 6 bases, with 12 bases separating them. CDR3 sequence reads: CASSLAPGRGNEQFF. CDR3 nucleotide sequence: TGTGCCAGCAGCTTAGCCCCGGGAAGAGGCAATGAGCAGTTCTTC.

Here the CDR3 DNA reads TGTGCCAGCAGCTTACCCTACTCAAGACAGGGTTGGACCCATCAGCCCCAGCATTTT. Residues: CASSLPYSRQGWTHQPQHF. This chain joins TRBV7-2 and TRBJ1-5; TRBD1 matches at 7 bases. This CDR3 comprises 19 residues. The J segment lost 5 bases and the V segment lost 2 bases, leaving 18 bases of the junction unmatched. Germline V lookup: CDR1 SGHTA, CDR2 FQGNSA.